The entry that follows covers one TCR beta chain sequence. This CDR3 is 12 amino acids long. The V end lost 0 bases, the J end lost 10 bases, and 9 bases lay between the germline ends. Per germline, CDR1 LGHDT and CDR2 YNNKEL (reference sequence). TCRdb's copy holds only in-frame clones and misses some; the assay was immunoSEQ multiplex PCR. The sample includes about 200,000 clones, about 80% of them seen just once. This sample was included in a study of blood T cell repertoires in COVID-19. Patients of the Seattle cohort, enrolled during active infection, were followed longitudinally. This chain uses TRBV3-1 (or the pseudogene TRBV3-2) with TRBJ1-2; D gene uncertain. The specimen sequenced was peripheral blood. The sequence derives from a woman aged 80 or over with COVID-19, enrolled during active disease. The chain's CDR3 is CASSQDLRIYTF. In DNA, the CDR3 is TGTGCCAGCAGCCAAGACCTCAGGATCTACACCTTC.